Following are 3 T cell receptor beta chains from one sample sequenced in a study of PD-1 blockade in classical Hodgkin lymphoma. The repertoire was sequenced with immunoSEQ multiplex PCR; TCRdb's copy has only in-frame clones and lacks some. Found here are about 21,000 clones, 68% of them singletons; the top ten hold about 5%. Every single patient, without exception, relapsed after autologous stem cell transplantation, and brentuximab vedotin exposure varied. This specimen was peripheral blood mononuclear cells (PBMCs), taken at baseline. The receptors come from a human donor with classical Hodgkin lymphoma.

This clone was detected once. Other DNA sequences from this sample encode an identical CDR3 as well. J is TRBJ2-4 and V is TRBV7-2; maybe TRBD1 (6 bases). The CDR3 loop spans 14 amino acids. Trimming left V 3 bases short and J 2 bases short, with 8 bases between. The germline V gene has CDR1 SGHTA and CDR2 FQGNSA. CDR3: CASSFWGPKNIQYF. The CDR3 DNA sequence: TGTGCCAGCAGCTTCTGGGGGCCCAAAAACATTCAGTACTTC.

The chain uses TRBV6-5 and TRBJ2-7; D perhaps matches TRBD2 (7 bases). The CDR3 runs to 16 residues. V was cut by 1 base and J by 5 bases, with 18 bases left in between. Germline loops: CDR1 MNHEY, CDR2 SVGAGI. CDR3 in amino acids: CASSYLGVAGANEQYF. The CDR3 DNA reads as TGTGCCAGCAGTTACTTAGGGGTCGCGGGGGCGAACGAGCAGTACTTC.

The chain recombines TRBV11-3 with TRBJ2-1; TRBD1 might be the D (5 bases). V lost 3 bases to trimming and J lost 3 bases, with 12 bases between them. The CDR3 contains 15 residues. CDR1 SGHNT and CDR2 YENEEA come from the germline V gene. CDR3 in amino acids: CASSLGQGFYNEQFF. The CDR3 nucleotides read TGTGCCAGCAGCTTGGGGCAGGGCTTCTACAATGAGCAGTTCTTC.